Following are 2 T cell receptor beta chains from one sample sequenced in a study of blood T cells in healthy people across ages. Next came a second PCR, run for about 6 to 11 cycles, which used a sample-barcoded 5' primer along with a J-beta primer mix. Each CDR3 protein gets one entry after TCRdb re-called the 5' RACE reads with MiXCR. The table records roughly 1.7 million distinct CDR3 sequences, 30% to 35% of them present only once. The sequenced sample consisted of blood. All receptors derive from a woman aged 25 to 39 in good health.

This clonotype was found a few times. J is TRBJ2-1 and V is TRBV28, with a tentative D call TRBD2 (6 bases). This CDR3 is 14 amino acids long. Germline V gene sequence: CDR1 MDHEN, CDR2 SYDVKM. Deletions cut 8 bases from V and 3 bases from J, with 14 bases between. The CDR3 DNA sequence: TGTGCCAGCCTTGGGGTGGGACTCTACAATGAGCAGTTCTTC. Translation: CASLGVGLYNEQFF.

The chain uses TRBV7-8 and TRBJ2-5; D is perhaps TRBD1 (6 bases). V dropped 1 base and J dropped 2 bases, with 17 bases sitting between them. Germline-derived CDR1 and CDR2 are SGHVS and FQNEAQ. This CDR3 contains 17 residues. The CDR3 nucleotides read TGTGCCAGCAGCTTAGGACCAGGACAGTCCTTACAAGAGACCCAGTACTTC. Amino acids: CASSLGPGQSLQETQYF.